This T cell receptor beta chain is from a study of PD-1 blockade in classical Hodgkin lymphoma. All patients relapsed after autologous stem cell transplantation, and brentuximab vedotin exposure varied. Patients' outcomes at their best amounted to complete response, partial response or progressive disease. The table lists this clone with a count of one. The antigen is undetermined. Assay used: immunoSEQ multiplex PCR; TCRdb lists only in-frame clones, some missing. The data contain 13,000 or so clones, around 86% of them singletons. Study-wide points: Differences between repertoires have undefined causes, possibly disease activity or prior therapy. Newly diagnosed and completely responding patients shared comparable baseline diversity. A reduction in baseline TCR diversity was reportedly seen in newly diagnosed patients relative to healthy donors.

V lost 7 bases and J lost 5, with 18 bases in between. CDR3 size: 15 residues. The germline gives CDR1 SEHNR, CDR2 FQNEAQ (reference sequence). The rearrangement joins TRBV7-9 to TRBJ2-1, with D perhaps TRBD1 or TRBD2 (5 bases each). The material sequenced was peripheral blood mononuclear cells (PBMCs), taken at baseline. This receptor was identified in a human donor with classical Hodgkin lymphoma. The CDR3 protein is CASTWRGEKDNEQFF. The CDR3 nucleotides are TGTGCCAGCACTTGGAGAGGGGAAAAAGACAATGAGCAGTTCTTC.